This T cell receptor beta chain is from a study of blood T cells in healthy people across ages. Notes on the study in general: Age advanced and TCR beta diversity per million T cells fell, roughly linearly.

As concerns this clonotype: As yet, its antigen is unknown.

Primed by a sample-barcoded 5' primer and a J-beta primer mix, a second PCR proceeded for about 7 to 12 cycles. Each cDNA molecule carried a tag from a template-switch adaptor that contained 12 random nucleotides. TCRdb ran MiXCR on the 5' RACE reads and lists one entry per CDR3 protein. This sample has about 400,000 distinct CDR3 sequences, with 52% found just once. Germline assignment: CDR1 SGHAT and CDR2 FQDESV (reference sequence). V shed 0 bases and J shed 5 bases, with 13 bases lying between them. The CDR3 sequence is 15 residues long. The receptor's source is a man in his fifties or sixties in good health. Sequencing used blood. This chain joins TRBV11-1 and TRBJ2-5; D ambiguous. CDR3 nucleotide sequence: TGTGCCAGCAGCTTAGCAGGCGCCGGGCCGGAGACCCAGTACTTC. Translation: CASSLAGAGPETQYF. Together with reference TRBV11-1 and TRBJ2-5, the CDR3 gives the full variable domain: EAEVAQSPRYKITEKSQAVAFWCDPISGHATLYWYRQILGQGPELLVQFQDESVVDDSQLPKDRFSAERLKGVDSTLKIQPAELGDSAMYLCASSLAGAGPETQYFGPGTRLLVL.